A selection of T cell receptor beta chains follows, all from one sample in a study of cytotoxic CD8 clonotypes in ibrutinib-treated CLL. Measured with immunoSEQ multiplex PCR; TCRdb has only the in-frame clones, and not every one. The sample includes about 50,000 clones, about 72% seen only once; the top ten take around two fifths. The material was PBMCs, obtained after 12 months of ibrutinib treatment. These receptors were collected from a human donor with chronic lymphocytic leukemia. Both conserved end residues are trimmed from each CDR3.

J gene: TRBJ2-1
V gene: TRBV4-2
CDR3 protein: ASSQVAAGIYNEQF

J gene: TRBJ1-2
V gene: TRBV5-4
CDR3 protein: ASSLSRDQRHA

J gene: TRBJ2-5
V gene: TRBV9
CDR3 protein: ASSVDIGTEETQY

J gene: TRBJ1-3
V gene: TRBV5-5
CDR3 protein: ASHPLQRSTIY

J gene: TRBJ1-5
V gene: TRBV18
CDR3 protein: ASSPGTGGVQPQH

J gene: TRBJ1-1
V gene: TRBV5-1
CDR3 protein: ASSSQRMNTEAF

J gene: TRBJ2-7
V gene: TRBV2
CDR3 protein: ASSERDRGIEQY

J gene: TRBJ1-2
V gene: TRBV5-6
CDR3 protein: ASSLATAPVYGYT

J gene: TRBJ2-7
V gene: TRBV28
CDR3 protein: ASRSGTLAYEQY

J gene: TRBJ1-4
V gene: TRBV9
CDR3 protein: ASSVGSAVGSEKLF

J gene: TRBJ1-3
V gene: TRBV2
CDR3 protein: ASSEGTWTFSGNTIY